This TCR beta chain was observed in a study of response to subunit inactivated influenza vaccine (dated by TCRdb to the late 2010s). The study in broad terms: To follow how T cells responded to a trivalent subunit inactivated influenza vaccine, the researchers relied on deep quantitative profiling of the T cell receptor repertoire.

Library construction relied on RT-PCR. The run used an Illumina HiSeq 2500. TCRdb's own reprocessing of the public reads used fastp at Q25 and MiXCR and kept productive beta chains. A single entry per CDR3 protein holds the most common genes and DNA from its merged rows. The sample contains roughly 670,000 distinct CDR3 sequences, 14% of them found a single time. The top ten clonotypes cover 7.6% of the sample. As to this clonotype: Its binding antigen is unknown. There are no base qualities to consult, and no much larger clone falls within one base.

What the study reported, not specific to this receptor: The authors proposed that each seasonal influenza vaccination may bring in only a limited number of new T cells.

Sequences were derived from PBMCs from blood, sampled approximately 15 days before vaccination. The receptor's source is a man aged 45-65 years who received an inactivated influenza vaccine. Donor details come from another sample of the same person, matched by shared clones.

CDR3 reads: CASSPRASVVYEQYF. The nucleotide sequence reads TGTGCCAGCAGCCCCAGGGCTTCAGTCGTATACGAGCAGTACTTC. The chain was built from TRBV7-8 and TRBJ2-7; tentative D gene TRBD1, with 5 bases matching. The junction shows trimming of 5 bases on V and 4 bases on J, plus 18 bases between the germline ends. Per the germline V gene, SGHVS is the CDR1 and FQNEAQ is the CDR2. The CDR3, cysteine through phenylalanine, is 15 amino acids long. This entry keeps only the CDR3 DNA: 45 bases, framed from base 1.